Sequencing of this T cell receptor beta chain was carried out in a study of T-cell reconstitution after alpha-beta-depleted transplantation in children. The germline V gene encodes CDR1 SGDLS and CDR2 YYNGEE. V lost 4 bases and J lost 1, with 14 bases in between. CDR3 length: 15 residues. In this sample, this clonotype turned up a few times. A library of TCRbeta sequences, prepared with unique molecular identifiers, was generated. TCRdb called the PCR reads again in MiXCR, with one record for every CDR3 protein. The sample has just under 550,000 distinct CDR3 sequences; 15% to 20% are singletons. This TCR came from a human donor who donated a stem cell graft to a child with acute lymphoblastic leukemia. V usage is TRBV9 and J usage is TRBJ1-1, with a weak D call TRBD1 (6 bases). Sequencing was performed on PBMCs from the stem cell graft donor, taken from the stem cell graft. Here the CDR3 DNA reads TGTGCCAGCAGCCCAGCGGGACACCCGAACACTGAAGCTTTCTTT. Its protein is CASSPAGHPNTEAFF.